The following is a TCR beta chain sequence with its context. The germline gives CDR1 KGHSH, CDR2 LQKENI. This CDR3 has 15 residues. The V gene lost 1 base and the J gene lost 5 bases, with 15 bases spanning the gap. In the authors' workflow: Using reference gene primer amplification, nucleated cell counts were estimated. Repertoires were generated with immunoSEQ multiplex PCR, while TCRdb's copy carries only in-frame clones and drops some. Clonal size and the V and J genes are those of that table, whereas D and trimming came from the DNA. The profile shows around 90,000 clones, about four fifths of them singletons. This record comes from a study of blood T cell repertoires in COVID-19. Overall study context: Samples taken during acute and convalescent COVID-19 were collected in the United States, Italy and Spain. PBMCs, B-cell-depleted T cells, or T cells provided the cDNA or gDNA that made up the material.

The origin of this receptor is a human donor in a cohort sampled during active COVID-19. The chain links TRBV18 to TRBJ2-7; weak D call: TRBD2 (6 bases). The sample comprised peripheral blood. Here the CDR3 DNA reads TGTGCCAGCTCACCACAGAGCGGAGGGTATAACGAGCAGTACTTC. Amino acid sequence: CASSPQSGGYNEQYF.